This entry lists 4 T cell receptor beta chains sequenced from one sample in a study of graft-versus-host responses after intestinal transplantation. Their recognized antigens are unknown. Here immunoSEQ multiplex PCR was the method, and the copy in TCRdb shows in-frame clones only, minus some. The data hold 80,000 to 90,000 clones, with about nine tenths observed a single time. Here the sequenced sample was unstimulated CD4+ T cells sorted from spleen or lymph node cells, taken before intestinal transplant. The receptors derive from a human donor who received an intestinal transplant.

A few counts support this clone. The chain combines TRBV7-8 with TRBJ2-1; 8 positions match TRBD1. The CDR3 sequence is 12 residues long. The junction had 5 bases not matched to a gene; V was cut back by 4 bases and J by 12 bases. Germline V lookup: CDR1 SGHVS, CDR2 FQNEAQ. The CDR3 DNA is TGTGCCAGCAGCTCGTCAACAGGGGGGCAGTTCTTC. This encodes CASSSSTGGQFF.

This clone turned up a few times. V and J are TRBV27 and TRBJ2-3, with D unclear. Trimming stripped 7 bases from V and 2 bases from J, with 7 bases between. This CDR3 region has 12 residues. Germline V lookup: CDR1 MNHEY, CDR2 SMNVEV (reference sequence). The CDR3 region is CASMDHTDTQYF. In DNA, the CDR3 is TGTGCCAGCATGGACCACACAGATACGCAGTATTTT.

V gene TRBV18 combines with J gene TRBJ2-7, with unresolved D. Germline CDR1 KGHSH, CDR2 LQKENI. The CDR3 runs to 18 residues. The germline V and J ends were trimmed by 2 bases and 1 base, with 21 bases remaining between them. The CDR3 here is CASSPALTWATRSYEQYF. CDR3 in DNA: TGTGCCAGCTCACCAGCCTTAACTTGGGCCACCCGATCCTACGAGCAGTACTTC. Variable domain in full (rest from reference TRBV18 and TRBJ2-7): NAGVMQNPRHLVRRRGQEARLRCSPMKGHSHVYWYRQLPEEGLKFMVYLQKENIIDESGMPKERFSAEFPKEGPSILRIQQVVRGDSAAYFCASSPALTWATRSYEQYFGPGTRLTVT.

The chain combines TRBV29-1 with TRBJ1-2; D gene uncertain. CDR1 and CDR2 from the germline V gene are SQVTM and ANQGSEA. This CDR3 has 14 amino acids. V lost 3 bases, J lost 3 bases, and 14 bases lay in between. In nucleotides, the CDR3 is TGCAGCGTTGACGGCAGCGAGTCATACTATGGCTACACCTTC. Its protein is CSVDGSESYYGYTF.